This TCR beta chain derives from a study of identical twins. Study outcomes and limitations: Beta out-of-frame sequences showed weaker excess sharing between twins.

Germline CDR1 is SEHNR and CDR2 is FQNEAQ (reference sequence). CDR3 size: 13 residues. V was shortened by 5 bases and J by 4 bases, with 11 bases between the two germline ends. This clonotype was seen at least ten times. Its antigen is unknown. Via MiXCR, TCRdb re-called the 5' RACE reads, giving one row per CDR3 protein. The sample consists of some 500,000 distinct CDR3 sequences, 12% to 15% of them appearing once. These data were likewise used in another study, on yellow fever vaccine responses in identical twins.

Sequenced material: CD4+ T cells sorted from blood. The chain carries TRBV7-9 and TRBJ2-5; weak D call: TRBD2 (5 bases). This receptor was obtained from a woman aged 18-29 years in good health. The CDR3 coding sequence is TGTGCCAGCAGCCTACTAGGAGGAGAGACCCAGTACTTC. Protein product: CASSLLGGETQYF.